Described below is a single T cell receptor beta chain sequence and its context. Antigen unknown. The data stem from a study of cytotoxic CD8 clonotypes in ibrutinib-treated CLL. Study at large: Response samples came after a median roughly 13 months of treatment, range 6 to 36.

Produced via immunoSEQ multiplex PCR; TCRdb's table is partial and in-frame only. The sample has over 250,000 clones; more than 70% are singletons. Notes on the study in general: In comparison with age-matched healthy donors, baseline clonality was higher and tracked circulating CD8+ T-cell counts. Contraction or stability on treatment was seen for public clonotypes, which were uncommon.

This CDR3 has 14 amino acids. V was cut by 3 bases and J by 4 bases, with 13 bases left in between. The germline CDR1 and CDR2 sequences are KGHSH and LQKENI. This sequence joins TRBV18 and TRBJ2-7; D possibly corresponds to TRBD1 (5 bases). The TCR comes from a human donor with chronic lymphocytic leukemia. Material: PBMCs, obtained at disease progression, from a patient treated with ibrutinib. The CDR3 is CASSPIGAGYEQYF. Here the CDR3 DNA reads TGTGCCAGCTCACCGATAGGGGCCGGATACGAGCAGTACTTC.